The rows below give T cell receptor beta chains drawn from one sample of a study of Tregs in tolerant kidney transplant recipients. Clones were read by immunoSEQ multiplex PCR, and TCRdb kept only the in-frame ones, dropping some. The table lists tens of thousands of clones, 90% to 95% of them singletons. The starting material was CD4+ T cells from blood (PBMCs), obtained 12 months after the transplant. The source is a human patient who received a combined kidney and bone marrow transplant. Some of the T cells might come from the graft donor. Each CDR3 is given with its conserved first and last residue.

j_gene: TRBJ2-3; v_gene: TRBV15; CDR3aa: CATSRGLTGGGEDTQYF
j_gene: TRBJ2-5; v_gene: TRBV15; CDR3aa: CATSKGVETQYF
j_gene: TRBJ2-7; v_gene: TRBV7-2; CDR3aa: CASSLGPGFDSYEQYF
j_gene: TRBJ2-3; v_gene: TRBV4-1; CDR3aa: CASSHTSGRGADTQYF
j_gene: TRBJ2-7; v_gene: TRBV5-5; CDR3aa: CASSLVHGQGSEQYF
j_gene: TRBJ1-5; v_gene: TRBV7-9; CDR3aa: CASSPDFSQPQHF
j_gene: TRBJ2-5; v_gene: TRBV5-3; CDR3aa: CARSLGGLRETQYF
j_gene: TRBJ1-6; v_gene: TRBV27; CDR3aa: CASSFETVLGNSPLHF
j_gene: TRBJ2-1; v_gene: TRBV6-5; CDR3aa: CASSPPGGNEQFF
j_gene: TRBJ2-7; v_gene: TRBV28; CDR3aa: CASSIPLRGSGQYF
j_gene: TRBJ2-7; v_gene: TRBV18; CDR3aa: CASSPPAERNEQYF
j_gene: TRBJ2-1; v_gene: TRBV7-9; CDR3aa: CASSPRWTGGGYNEQFF
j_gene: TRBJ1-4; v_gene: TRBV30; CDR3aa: CAWTLPGTGEKLFF
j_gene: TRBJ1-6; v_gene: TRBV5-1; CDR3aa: CASSSPRQTGENSPLHF
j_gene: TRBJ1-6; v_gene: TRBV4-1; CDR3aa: CASSQERPTSSNSPLHF
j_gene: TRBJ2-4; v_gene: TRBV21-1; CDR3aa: CAITPGQLKFNIQYF
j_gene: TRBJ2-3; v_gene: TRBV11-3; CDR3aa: CASSLRGLAGGTQYF
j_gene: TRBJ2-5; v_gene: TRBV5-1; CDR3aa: CASSFGSGGSETQYF
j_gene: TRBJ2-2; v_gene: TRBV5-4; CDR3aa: CASSLLVGGELFF
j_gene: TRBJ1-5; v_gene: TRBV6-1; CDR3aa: CASSEAWAVNQPQHF
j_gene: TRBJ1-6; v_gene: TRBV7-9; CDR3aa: CASRLTGGNSPLHF
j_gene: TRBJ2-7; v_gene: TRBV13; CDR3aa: CASSLRYEQYF